This TCR beta chain was identified during a study of blood T cells in healthy people across ages. The second PCR ran about 6 to 11 cycles with a sample-barcoded 5' primer and J-beta primers. A template-switch adaptor with 12 random nucleotides tagged each cDNA molecule. MiXCR, applied by TCRdb to the 5' RACE reads, yields one record per CDR3 protein. Here the sample spans some 900,000 distinct CDR3 sequences, around 30% being singletons. Trimming cost V 6 bases and J 3 bases, with 14 bases left between them. CDR3 length: 14 residues. The germline gives CDR1 SGHRS, CDR2 YFSETQ. This chain links TRBV5-1 with TRBJ2-3; a possible D gene is TRBD1 (6 bases). The specimen sequenced was blood. The TCR sequence derives from a woman older than 75 in good health. For the CDR3, the DNA is TGCGCCAGCAAAGGGGGTAGCGTGACAGATACGCAGTATTTT. It codes for CASKGGSVTDTQYF.